The T cell receptor beta chain described here comes from a study of CD8+CD57+ T cells in acquired aplastic anemia. Study at large: Quantities of DNA derived from sorted CD4+ and CD8+ cells averaged around 3 ug.

Germline V lookup: CDR1 SGHDT, CDR2 YYEEEE. V lost 7 bases, J lost 2 bases, and 13 bases lay in between. The CDR3 length is 14 residues. Profiling of TCR beta VDJ combinations and CDR3 sequences used genomic DNA as template. Each CDR3 protein is one row after TCRdb ran MiXCR on the reads. Altogether roughly 300,000 distinct CDR3 sequences are present, 55% to 60% being singletons, with the ten largest covering under 8.5%. Sequences were obtained from sorted CD4+, CD8+, or CD8+CD57+ T cells (not recorded which) from PBMCs. The chain combines TRBV5-6 with TRBJ1-3; no clear D gene. The clonotype comes from a human donor with severe aplastic anemia or a healthy control (not recorded which). The CDR3 DNA is TGTGCCAGCGGCGGGAGCTCAGCTGGAAACACCATATATTTT. Translating it yields CASGGSSAGNTIYF.